The present T cell receptor (beta chain) was sequenced within a study of blood T cell repertoires in COVID-19. Looking at the study overall: Italy, Spain and the United States were the sources of the convalescent and acute COVID-19 samples.

Per the study methods: Using reference gene primer amplification, nucleated cell counts were estimated. Sequenced by immunoSEQ multiplex PCR; TCRdb stores in-frame clones only, minus some. V, J and clone size derive from that table, while D and trimming were established from the DNA sequence. The sample shows about 200,000 clones, about 90% of them seen only once. Between the trimmed V and J ends, which lost 1 base and 2 bases, there was a span of 11 bases. The germline gives CDR1 SGHTA, CDR2 FQGNSA. The CDR3 is 15 residues long. This chain connects TRBV7-2 to TRBJ1-2; D ambiguous. The source material was peripheral blood. This sequence originates from a woman aged 45 to 65 with acute or convalescent COVID-19. CDR3 loop: CASSLDVNGNYGYTF. Written as DNA, the CDR3 is TGTGCCAGCAGCTTAGACGTCAACGGGAACTATGGCTACACCTTC.